These 14 T cell receptor beta chains came from one sample sequenced in a study of CD8+ T cells in alopecia areata. Following RNA extraction, reverse transcription yielded cDNA that acted as the sequencing template. Produced via immunoSEQ multiplex PCR; TCRdb's table is partial and in-frame only. The data contain about 130,000 clones, about 50% of them singletons. Source: CD8+ T cells sorted from blood, taken at week 0. The receptors come from a human donor with alopecia areata.

This clone appeared a few times. This chain links TRBV5-1 with TRBJ2-3; the match to TRBD1 covers 7 bases. Looked up from germline, CDR1 is SGHRS and CDR2 is YFSETQ. The CDR3 is made up of 15 amino acids. Unmatched junction bases numbered 3, after V lost 0 bases and J lost 2 bases. The DNA for the CDR3 is TGCGCCAGCAGCTTGGGGACAGGTCCCACAGATACGCAGTATTTT. Translation: CASSLGTGPTDTQYF.

The chain joins TRBV6-1 to TRBJ2-5, with D perhaps matching TRBD1 (5 bases). V was shortened by 1 base and J by 4 bases, with 13 bases between the two germline ends. The CDR3 extends over 15 amino acids. The germline V gene encodes CDR1 MNHNS and CDR2 SASEGT. The CDR3 spells CASSEGVTTGETQYF. The CDR3 DNA reads TGTGCCAGCAGTGAAGGAGTCACAACAGGAGAGACCCAGTACTTC.

V usage is TRBV19 and J usage is TRBJ2-1; TRBD2 is a possible D gene (6 bases). Trimming took off 10 bases at V and 3 bases at J, with 16 bases between the two ends. The CDR3 sequence is 14 residues long. Per the germline V gene, CDR1 is LNHDA and CDR2 is SQIVND (reference sequence). The CDR3 protein is CATGVGGGYNEQFF. The DNA of the CDR3 is TGTGCCACTGGGGTCGGGGGTGGCTACAATGAGCAGTTCTTC.

The CDR3 DNA sequence: TGTGCCACCAGCAGAGATGGGGGACCTAACTATGGCTACACCTTC. Translation: CATSRDGGPNYGYTF. The chain uses TRBV15 and TRBJ1-2; D may be TRBD1 (5 bases). The CDR3 runs to 15 residues. Germline CDR1 and CDR2: LNHNV and YYDKDF (reference sequence). V was shortened by 0 bases and J by 0 bases, with 8 bases between the two germline ends.

This clone was counted between two and nine times. The chain recombines TRBV7-9 with TRBJ1-5; perhaps TRBD1 as D (5 bases). V lost 5 bases and J 3 bases, leaving 14 bases between the germline ends. This CDR3 region has 15 residues. CDR1 is SEHNR, CDR2 FQNEAQ, per germline (reference sequence). CDR3 in amino acids: CASSQEPGINQPQHF. CDR3 nucleotide sequence: TGTGCCAGCAGCCAAGAGCCAGGGATCAATCAGCCCCAGCATTTT.

Only a few counts were recorded for this clone. V usage is TRBV5-4 and J usage is TRBJ1-1; D call uncertain. Trimming took off 2 bases at V and 3 bases at J, with 14 bases between the two ends. The germline CDR1 and CDR2 sequences are SGHNT and YYREEE (reference sequence). This CDR3 contains 15 residues. The CDR3, as DNA: TGTGCCAGCAGCTTTATGGAAGGGTACGACACTGAAGCTTTCTTT. Its translation: CASSFMEGYDTEAFF.

This chain links TRBV5-6 with TRBJ2-7; tentatively, D is TRBD1 or TRBD2 (6 bases each). Germline assignment: CDR1 SGHDT and CDR2 YYEEEE. The CDR3 has 13 residues. Trimming cost V 1 base and J 4 bases, with 9 bases left between them. CDR3 in DNA: TGTGCCAGCAGCTTGAGGGGGGCGTACGAGCAGTACTTC. Translation gives CASSLRGAYEQYF.

This chain joins TRBV29-1 and TRBJ2-3, with TRBD2 matching over 16 bases. Germline loops: CDR1 SQVTM, CDR2 ANQGSEA. V was pared by 6 bases and J by 1 base, with 7 bases of the junction left unmatched. The CDR3 is made up of 17 amino acids. The CDR3 DNA follows: TGCAGCGTGGCCGGGACTAGCGGGGGGGCCGGCACAGATACGCAGTATTTT. Encoded protein: CSVAGTSGGAGTDTQYF.

This clone was counted once. The rearrangement joins TRBV27 to TRBJ2-7; 11 nucleotides agree with TRBD2. V was pared by 5 bases and J by 5 bases, with 8 bases of the junction left unmatched. Germline lookup yields CDR1 MNHEY and CDR2 SMNVEV (reference sequence). The length of the CDR3 is 15 residues. CDR3 bases: TGTGCCAGCAGTGTACTAGCGGGGGAGGTCGACGAGCAGTACTTC. Translating it yields CASSVLAGEVDEQYF.

This clone was observed a few times. The chain carries TRBV29-1 and TRBJ1-2; TRBD1 is a possible D gene (5 bases). With 3 bases removed from V and 4 bases from J, the gap between germline ends came to 18 bases. The CDR3 extends over 15 amino acids. Germline V lookup: CDR1 SQVTM, CDR2 ANQGSEA. CDR3 in amino acids: CSVEGDIRNIYGYTF. CDR3 nucleotide sequence: TGCAGCGTTGAGGGGGATATCCGGAACATCTATGGCTACACCTTC.

This clone was seen only a few times. The chain employs TRBV9 and TRBJ2-5, with D possibly TRBD1 on 6 matching bases. The ends were cut back, 7 bases at V and 4 bases at J, with 14 bases in the middle. The CDR3 is 13 residues long. Looked up from germline, CDR1 is SGDLS and CDR2 is YYNGEE. The CDR3 loop reads CASGTGWGETQYF. CDR3 DNA: TGTGCCAGCGGTACAGGGTGGGGAGAGACCCAGTACTTC.

V and J are TRBV25-1 and TRBJ2-7; no reliable D call. The CDR3 totals 13 residues. V lost 6 bases to trimming and J lost 5 bases, with 14 bases between them. Germline assignment: CDR1 MGHDK and CDR2 SYGVNS. CDR3 residues: CASRGNVIDEQYF. CDR3 DNA sequence: TGTGCCAGCAGGGGAAATGTAATCGACGAGCAGTACTTC.

This clone turned up a few times. J is TRBJ1-1 and V is TRBV29-1; D ambiguous. V dropped 3 bases and J dropped 5 bases, with 13 bases sitting between them. Germline CDR1 reads SQVTM; CDR2 reads ANQGSEA. The CDR3 totals 13 residues. The CDR3 sequence: CSVEGLTTTEAFF. The DNA of the CDR3 is TGCAGCGTTGAGGGATTGACTACGACTGAAGCTTTCTTT.

This chain links TRBV7-2 with TRBJ1-5; no reliable D call. CDR1 SGHTA and CDR2 FQGNSA come from the germline V gene. V lost 1 base, J lost 1 base, and 8 bases lay in between. This CDR3 has 15 residues. CDR3 protein: CASSLVWGSNQPQHF. The CDR3 bases are TGTGCCAGCAGCTTAGTTTGGGGAAGCAATCAGCCCCAGCATTTT.